The present T cell receptor (beta chain) was sequenced within a study of T cells after yellow fever vaccination. Germline V gene data show CDR1 as DFQATT and CDR2 as SNEGSKA (reference sequence). Trimming removed 0 bases from V and 4 bases from J; junction bases left unmatched: 3. The CDR3 covers 14 residues. TCRdb re-derived calls from the 5' RACE reads in MiXCR, one entry per CDR3 protein. The table includes a few hundred thousand distinct CDR3 sequences, about 7% detected once. This TCR derives from a man aged 25-40 years who received the YFV17D yellow fever vaccine. The rearrangement uses TRBV20-1 and TRBJ1-5, with 7 bases fitting TRBD1. This specimen was CD4+ T cells sorted from PBMCs, taken on the day of the yellow fever booster vaccination. The CDR3 protein is CSARDGTVNQPQHF. CDR3 DNA sequence: TGCAGTGCTAGAGATGGGACAGTTAATCAGCCCCAGCATTTT.